Following are 6 T cell receptor beta chains from one sample sequenced in a study of cytomegalovirus exposure and HLA in healthy donors. This PCR relied on a set of 60 Vbeta primers and 13 Jbeta primers. Clones were sequenced by immunoSEQ multiplex PCR, and TCRdb holds only the in-frame ones, with some missing. The data hold 150,000 to 200,000 clones, with around three quarters observed a single time. The sequencing input was PBMCs. All receptors derive from a woman in her thirties or forties in good health and CMV-seronegative.

The J gene is TRBJ1-1, the V gene TRBV5-6; 7 bases are shared with TRBD1. Germline V gene lookup returns CDR1 SGHDT and CDR2 YYEEEE. J gave up 0 bases and V 4 bases, and 9 bases lay outside the gene matches. This CDR3 is built from 16 residues. This CDR3 is CASSHRGGGVNTEAFF. In nucleotides, the CDR3 is TGTGCCAGCAGCCACAGGGGAGGTGGGGTGAACACTGAAGCTTTCTTT.

The chain couples TRBV7-8 to TRBJ1-1, with unresolved D. The CDR3 consists of 14 residues. V was shortened by 1 base and J by 1 base, with 7 bases between the two germline ends. The V gene's germline CDR1 is SGHVS and CDR2 FQNEAQ. The CDR3 reads CASSLVGGNTEAFF. The CDR3 nucleotides read TGTGCCAGCAGCTTAGTGGGAGGGAACACTGAAGCTTTCTTT.

The rearrangement joins TRBV6-4 to TRBJ1-5; the D is unclear. CDR3 size: 14 residues. CDR1 and CDR2 (germline): MRHNA, SNTAGT. Trimming cost V 0 bases and J 6 bases, with 9 bases left between them. The CDR3 DNA follows: TGTGCCAGCAGTGACTCGAGTCGGGGTCAGCCCCAGCATTTT. Translating it yields CASSDSSRGQPQHF.

The chain recombines TRBV30 with TRBJ2-5; D might be TRBD2 (6 bases). V was trimmed by 5 bases and J by 3 bases, leaving 10 bases between them. This CDR3 has 12 residues. Germline V CDR1 and CDR2: GTSNPN, SVGIG (reference sequence). This CDR3 reads CAWVLAKETQYF. CDR3 nucleotide sequence: TGTGCCTGGGTACTAGCTAAAGAGACCCAGTACTTC.

The CDR3 sequence is CSGGLAGTDTQYF. CDR3 nucleotide sequence: TGCAGCGGCGGACTAGCGGGCACAGATACGCAGTATTTT. The V and J genes are TRBV29-1 and TRBJ2-3; 10 bases are a match to TRBD2. Germline CDR1 is SQVTM and CDR2 is ANQGSEA. Germline trimming cut 7 bases from V and 1 base from J; bases unmatched to any gene: 2. This CDR3 has 13 residues.

This clone was counted once. The rearrangement links TRBV5-1 to TRBJ2-3; 7 bases fit TRBD2. This CDR3 comprises 15 residues. The V gene end was trimmed by 3 bases and the J gene end by 3 bases; junction bases not matched to a gene: 7. Germline V gene lookup returns CDR1 SGHRS and CDR2 YFSETQ. The DNA for the CDR3 is TGCGCCAGCAGCTCGGGAGGATTGCTAACAGATACGCAGTATTTT. Protein product: CASSSGGLLTDTQYF.